A single sample is the source of the 26 T cell receptor beta chains below, sequenced in a study of blood T cell repertoires in COVID-19. Sequenced by immunoSEQ multiplex PCR; TCRdb stores in-frame clones only, minus some. The data hold 150,000 to 180,000 clones, with about 86% observed a single time. Sequences were obtained from peripheral blood. Source of these receptors: a woman aged 55-75 years with acute or convalescent COVID-19.

V and J are TRBV28 and TRBJ1-2, with 7 bases that match TRBD1. This CDR3 has 15 amino acids. Losses at the gene ends were 6 bases for V and 6 bases for J; bases not matched to a gene: 13. CDR1 is MDHEN and CDR2 is SYDVKM in the germline V gene. In DNA, the CDR3 is TGTGCCAGCAGCTCTGCTTCGACAGGGAGGCATGGCTACACCTTC. It encodes CASSSASTGRHGYTF.

The rearrangement uses TRBV19 and TRBJ2-1; TRBD1 might be the D (6 bases). Between the trimmed V and J ends, which lost 3 bases and 7 bases, there was a span of 13 bases. CDR3 length: 14 amino acids. CDR1 and CDR2 (germline): LNHDA, SQIVND (reference sequence). The CDR3 region is CASSIPQQGNEQFF. The CDR3 DNA reads TGTGCCAGTAGTATTCCTCAGCAGGGGAATGAGCAGTTCTTC. Variable domain in full (rest from reference TRBV19 and TRBJ2-1): DGGITQSPKYLFRKEGQNVTLSCEQNLNHDAMYWYRQDPGQGLRLIYYSQIVNDFQKGDIAEGYSVSREKKESFPLTVTSAQKNPTAFYLCASSIPQQGNEQFFGPGTRLTVL.

This CDR3 reads CAISGVPGQGKSPLHF. CDR3 nucleotide sequence: TGTGCCATCAGTGGTGTACCGGGACAGGGTAAATCACCCCTCCACTTT. V and J are TRBV10-3 and TRBJ1-6; 9 positions match TRBD1. The CDR3 totals 16 residues. V gave up 4 bases and J gave up 10 bases; unmatched junction bases: 11. Germline V gene data show CDR1 as ENHRY and CDR2 as SYGVKD.

The genes are TRBV2 and TRBJ1-5; D not resolved. V shed 3 bases and J shed 4 bases, with 10 bases lying between them. From germline, CDR1 is SNHLY and CDR2 FYNNEI. This CDR3 has 14 residues. CDR3 in amino acids: CASSERVGNQPQHF. The CDR3 DNA is TGTGCCAGCAGTGAGAGGGTTGGGAATCAGCCCCAGCATTTT.

With regard to this clone: The sample contains more than one DNA sequence encoding this CDR3. V usage is TRBV7-2 and J usage is TRBJ2-7; D is unclear. CDR3 size: 12 residues. Germline CDR1 SGHTA, CDR2 FQGNSA. The V end was cut by 3 bases, the J end by 7 bases, with 10 bases between. The CDR3 coding sequence is TGTGCCAGCAGCTTGACACTTTATGAGCAGTACTTC. Its protein product is CASSLTLYEQYF.

The CDR3 is CASRPTNYGYTF. The CDR3, as DNA: TGTGCCAGCAGACCGACAAACTATGGCTACACCTTC. The chain combines TRBV6-5 with TRBJ1-2; D remains ambiguous. The V end lost 6 bases, the J end lost 2 bases, and 7 bases lay between the germline ends. Germline CDR1 reads MNHEY; CDR2 reads SVGAGI. The CDR3 sequence is 12 residues long.

The chain couples TRBV5-8 to TRBJ1-2; 9 bases map to TRBD1. Germline CDR1 is SGHTS and CDR2 is YDEGEE. Unmatched junction bases numbered 6, after V lost 4 bases and J lost 8 bases. The CDR3 has 13 amino acids. The CDR3 loop reads CASSLTGGDGYTF. The DNA for the CDR3 is TGTGCCAGCAGCCTGACAGGGGGAGACGGCTACACCTTC.

This clone was detected a few times. Other nucleotide sequences in the sample specify the same CDR3. The chain recombines TRBV6-5 with TRBJ1-2; D is uncertain. Trimming shortened V by 4 bases and J by 4 bases, and 10 bases separated the two germline ends. The length of the CDR3 is 13 residues. Germline loops: CDR1 MNHEY, CDR2 SVGAGI. The DNA of the CDR3 is TGTGCCAGCAGTTTGGGCCAGGCCTATGGCTACACCTTC. It encodes CASSLGQAYGYTF.

This chain links TRBV6-1 with TRBJ2-2; D might be TRBD1 (6 bases). V lost 8 bases to trimming and J lost 1 base, with 14 bases between them. Germline CDR1 reads MNHNS; CDR2 reads SASEGT. The CDR3 totals 15 residues. In DNA form, the CDR3 reads TGTGCCAGCGCCGGGACACCTTTGAACACCGGGGAGCTGTTTTTT. Translating gives CASAGTPLNTGELFF.

Only one count was recorded for this clone. The chain is built from TRBV2 and TRBJ2-2; TRBD2 matches 12 bases. The length of the CDR3 is 18 residues. J gave up 4 bases and V 3 bases, and 9 bases lay outside the gene matches. Germline lookup yields CDR1 SNHLY and CDR2 FYNNEI. As DNA, the CDR3 is TGTGCCAGCAGTGACCCGCTAGCGGGGGGGCCTGGCACCGGGGAGCTGTTTTTT. This translates into CASSDPLAGGPGTGELFF.

This chain joins TRBV19 and TRBJ2-2, with D possibly TRBD1 on 6 matching bases. This CDR3 has 14 residues. V lost 5 bases, J lost 5 bases, and 12 bases lay in between. Germline CDR1 and CDR2: LNHDA and SQIVND (reference sequence). This CDR3 is CASSGSGETGELFF. CDR3 DNA sequence: TGTGCCAGTAGTGGCTCAGGGGAGACCGGGGAGCTGTTTTTT.

V is TRBV11-1 and J is TRBJ1-1, with D perhaps TRBD1 (5 bases). The CDR3 totals 15 residues. V was trimmed by 2 bases and J by 4 bases, leaving 14 bases between them. Germline CDR1 is SGHAT and CDR2 is FQDESV (reference sequence). In nucleotides, the CDR3 is TGTGCCAGCAGCTTATACCAGTCCGGGGGCACTGAAGCTTTCTTT. This translates into CASSLYQSGGTEAFF.

This rearrangement joins TRBV24-1 to TRBJ2-7, with 7 bases matching TRBD1. Germline trimming cut 9 bases from V and 2 bases from J; bases unmatched to any gene: 9. The CDR3 is 14 amino acids. The V gene's germline CDR1 is KGHDR and CDR2 SFDVKD. The CDR3 spells CATGSTGSTYEQYV. The CDR3 DNA reads as TGTGCCACCGGCTCGACAGGGTCCACCTACGAGCAGTACGTC.

The rearrangement links TRBV28 to TRBJ2-1; 11 positions match TRBD1. The germline gives CDR1 MDHEN, CDR2 SYDVKM. V was pared by 7 bases and J by 5 bases, with 7 bases of the junction left unmatched. The CDR3 is made up of 15 amino acids. The CDR3 sequence is CASTSPGQGDNEQFF. Written as DNA, the CDR3 is TGTGCCAGCACCTCCCCGGGACAGGGGGACAATGAGCAGTTCTTC.

V gene TRBV2 combines with J gene TRBJ1-5; possibly TRBD1 for D (6 bases). Germline V gene sequence: CDR1 SNHLY, CDR2 FYNNEI. The CDR3 runs to 14 residues. V gave up 7 bases and J gave up 9 bases, with 19 bases separating them. CDR3 residues: CASTRKDSVGPQHF. The DNA for the CDR3 is TGTGCCAGCACGCGTAAGGACAGCGTCGGGCCCCAGCATTTT.

The chain is built from TRBV5-5 and TRBJ1-1; 9 bases are shared with TRBD1. V lost 3 bases to trimming and J lost 0 bases; unmatched junction nucleotides: 18. CDR3 length: 20 amino acids. Germline assignment: CDR1 SGHKS and CDR2 YYEKEE (reference sequence). CDR3 DNA: TGTGCCAGCAGCTCCCGGTTCACAGGGGGCTCCTCGTTCATGAACACTGAAGCTTTCTTT. Translated, it gives CASSSRFTGGSSFMNTEAFF.

This clone was seen more than once but under ten times. This chain uses TRBV9 with TRBJ2-2; TRBD1 might be the D (5 bases). Germline loops: CDR1 SGDLS, CDR2 YYNGEE. This CDR3 is built from 16 residues. The ends were cut back, 4 bases at V and 0 bases at J, with 13 bases in the middle. The CDR3 protein is CASSKRTTANTGELFF. CDR3 bases: TGTGCCAGCAGCAAGAGGACAACCGCGAACACCGGGGAGCTGTTTTTT.

V usage is TRBV12-3 or TRBV12-4 and J usage is TRBJ1-6; no clear D gene. V lost 10 bases, J lost 7 bases, and 14 bases lay in between. This CDR3 is 13 amino acids long. CDR3 loop: CATMGSGNSPLHF. CDR3 DNA: TGTGCCACCATGGGGAGCGGCAATTCACCCCTCCACTTT.

The chain couples TRBV5-4 to TRBJ1-4; tentative D call: TRBD1 (6 bases). The CDR3 is 15 residues long. Trimming removed 0 bases from V and 4 bases from J, with 10 bases in between. Germline V gene lookup returns CDR1 SGHNT and CDR2 YYREEE (reference sequence). Written as DNA, the CDR3 is TGTGCCAGCAGCTTGGTGGGACAAAGTAATGAAAAACTGTTTTTT. It encodes CASSLVGQSNEKLFF.

The rearrangement uses TRBV20-1 and TRBJ2-3; D gene uncertain. V lost 6 bases and J lost 6, with 10 bases in between. This CDR3 contains 11 residues. CDR1 and CDR2 (germline): DFQATT, SNEGSKA (reference sequence). CDR3 sequence (DNA): TGCAGTGCCCTACCGAGGGATACGCAGTATTTT. Translated: CSALPRDTQYF.

The chain joins TRBV6-2 or TRBV6-3 to TRBJ1-5, with D hard to call. In germline, CDR1 is MNHEY, CDR2 SVGEGT. V was cut by 6 bases and J by 9 bases, with 18 bases left in between. The CDR3 length is 14 residues. As DNA, the CDR3 is TGTGCCAGCAGCCTTGCGGCGGTCGAAGTGCCCCAGCATTTT. The encoded protein is CASSLAAVEVPQHF.

The chain recombines TRBV9 with TRBJ2-7, with D perhaps TRBD1 (6 bases). This CDR3 region has 13 residues. Trimming pared 3 bases from V and 6 bases from J, leaving 13 bases between. Germline V lookup: CDR1 SGDLS, CDR2 YYNGEE. Here the CDR3 reads CASSGLAGAEQYF. CDR3 in DNA: TGTGCCAGCAGCGGCCTGGCAGGGGCCGAGCAGTACTTC.

This clone was observed once. V gene TRBV14 combines with J gene TRBJ1-2; D perhaps matches TRBD1 (6 bases). Looked up from germline, CDR1 is SGHDN and CDR2 is FVKESK. The CDR3 runs 14 residues. V lost 8 bases to trimming and J lost 4 bases, with 17 bases between them. The CDR3 region is CASGSTGRSYGYTF. The CDR3 nucleotides are TGTGCCAGCGGGTCGACAGGTCGAAGCTATGGCTACACCTTC.

The chain recombines TRBV20-1 with TRBJ2-2; D is uncertain. The CDR3 contains 12 residues. Trimming shortened V by 5 bases and J by 3 bases, and 7 bases separated the two germline ends. Germline assignment: CDR1 DFQATT and CDR2 SNEGSKA (reference sequence). CDR3 sequence: CSAGDYTGELFF. CDR3 sequence (DNA): TGCAGTGCTGGTGACTACACCGGGGAGCTGTTTTTT.

V gene TRBV28 combines with J gene TRBJ1-3, with D possibly matching TRBD1 (6 bases). This CDR3 spans 15 amino acids. CDR1 and CDR2 from the germline V gene are MDHEN and SYDVKM. The V end lost 3 bases, the J end lost 0 bases, and 9 bases lay between the germline ends. The CDR3 sequence: CASSFGDISGNTIYF. The CDR3 bases are TGTGCCAGCAGTTTTGGGGACATCTCTGGAAACACCATATATTTT.

The gene calls are TRBV5-6 and TRBJ2-1, with TRBD2 matching 9 bases. V trimming: 0 bases; J trimming: 4 bases; junction bases outside the gene matches: 5. Germline CDR1 reads SGHDT; CDR2 reads YYEEEE. The CDR3 sequence is 16 residues long. This CDR3 is CASSLGGGGAYNEQFF. CDR3 bases: TGTGCCAGCAGCTTGGGAGGCGGGGGGGCTTACAATGAGCAGTTCTTC. Variable domain in full (rest from reference TRBV5-6 and TRBJ2-1): DAGVTQSPTHLIKTRGQQVTLRCSPKSGHDTVSWYQQALGQGPQFIFQYYEEEERQRGNFPDRFSGHQFPNYSSELNVNALLLGDSALYLCASSLGGGGAYNEQFFGPGTRLTVL.